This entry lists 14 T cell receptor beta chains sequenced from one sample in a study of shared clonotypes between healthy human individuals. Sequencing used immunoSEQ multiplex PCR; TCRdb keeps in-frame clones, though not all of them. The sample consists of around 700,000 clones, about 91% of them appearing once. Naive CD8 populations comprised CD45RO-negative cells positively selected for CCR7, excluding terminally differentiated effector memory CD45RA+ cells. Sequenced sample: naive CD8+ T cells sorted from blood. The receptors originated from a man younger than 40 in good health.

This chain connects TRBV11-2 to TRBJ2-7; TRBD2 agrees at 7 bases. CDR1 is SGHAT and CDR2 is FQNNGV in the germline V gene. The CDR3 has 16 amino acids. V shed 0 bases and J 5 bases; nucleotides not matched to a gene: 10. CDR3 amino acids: CASSLDRETLADEQYF. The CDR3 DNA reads TGTGCCAGCAGCTTAGATCGGGAAACGCTAGCGGACGAGCAGTACTTC.

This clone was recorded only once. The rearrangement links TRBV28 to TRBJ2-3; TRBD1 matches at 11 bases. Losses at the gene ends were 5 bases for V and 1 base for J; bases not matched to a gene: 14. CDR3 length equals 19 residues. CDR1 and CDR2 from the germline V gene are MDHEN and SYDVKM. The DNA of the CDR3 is TGTGCCAGCAGTACGATAACCGGGACAGGGGGTTGGGGCACAGATACGCAGTATTTT. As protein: CASSTITGTGGWGTDTQYF.

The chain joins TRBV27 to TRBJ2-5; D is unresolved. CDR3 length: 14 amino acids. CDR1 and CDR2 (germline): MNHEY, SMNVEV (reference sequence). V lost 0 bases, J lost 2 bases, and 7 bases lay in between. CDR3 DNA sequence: TGTGCCAGCAGTTTATCGAGTTGGCAAGAGACCCAGTACTTC. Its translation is CASSLSSWQETQYF.

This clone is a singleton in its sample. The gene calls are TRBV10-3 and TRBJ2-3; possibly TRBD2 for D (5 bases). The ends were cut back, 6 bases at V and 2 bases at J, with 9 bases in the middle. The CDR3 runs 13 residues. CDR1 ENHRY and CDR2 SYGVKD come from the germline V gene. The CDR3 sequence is CAISRGLTDTQYF. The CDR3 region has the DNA TGTGCCATCAGCCGAGGACTCACAGATACGCAGTATTTT.

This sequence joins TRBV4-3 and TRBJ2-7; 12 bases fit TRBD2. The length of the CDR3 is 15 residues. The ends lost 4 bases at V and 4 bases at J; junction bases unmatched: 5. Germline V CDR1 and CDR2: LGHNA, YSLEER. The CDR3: CASSPGLAGLYEQYF. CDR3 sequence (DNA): TGCGCCAGCAGCCCTGGACTAGCGGGATTATACGAGCAGTACTTC.

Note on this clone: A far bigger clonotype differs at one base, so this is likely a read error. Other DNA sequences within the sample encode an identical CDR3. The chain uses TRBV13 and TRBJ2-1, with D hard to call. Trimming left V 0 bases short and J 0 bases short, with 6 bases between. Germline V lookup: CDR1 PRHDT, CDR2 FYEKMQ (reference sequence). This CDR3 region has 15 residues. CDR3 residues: CASSLGTSSYNEQFF. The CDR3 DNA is TGTGCCAGCAGCTTAGGGACGAGCTCCTACAATGAGCAGTTCTTC. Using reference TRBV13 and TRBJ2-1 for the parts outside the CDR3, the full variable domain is AAGVIQSPRHLIKEKRETATLKCYPIPRHDTVYWYQQGPGQDPQFLISFYEKMQSDKGSIPDRFSAQQFSDYHSELNMSSLELGDSALYFCASSLGTSSYNEQFFGPGTRLTVL.

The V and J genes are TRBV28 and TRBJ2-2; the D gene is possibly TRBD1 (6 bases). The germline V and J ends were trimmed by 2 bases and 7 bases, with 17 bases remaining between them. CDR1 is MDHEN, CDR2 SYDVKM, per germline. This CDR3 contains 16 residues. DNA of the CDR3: TGTGCCAGCAGTTTACGGTTGGGCAGGGGAATCGGGGAGCTGTTTTTT. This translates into CASSLRLGRGIGELFF. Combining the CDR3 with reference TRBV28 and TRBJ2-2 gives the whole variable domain DVKVTQSSRYLVKRTGEKVFLECVQDMDHENMFWYRQDPGLGLRLIYFSYDVKMKEKGDIPEGYSVSREKKERFSLILESASTNQTSMYLCASSLRLGRGIGELFFGEGSRLTVL.

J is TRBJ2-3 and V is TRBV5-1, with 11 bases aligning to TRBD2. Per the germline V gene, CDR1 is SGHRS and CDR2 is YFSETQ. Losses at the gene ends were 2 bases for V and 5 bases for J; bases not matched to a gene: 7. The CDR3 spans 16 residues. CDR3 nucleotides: TGCGCCAGCAGCTTTCGATTAGCGGGAGGGGTAGATACGCAGTATTTT. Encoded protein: CASSFRLAGGVDTQYF.

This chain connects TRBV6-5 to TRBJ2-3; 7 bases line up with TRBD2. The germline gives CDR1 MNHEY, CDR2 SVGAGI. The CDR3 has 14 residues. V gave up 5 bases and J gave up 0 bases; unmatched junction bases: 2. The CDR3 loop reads CASSGGSSTDTQYF. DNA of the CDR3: TGTGCCAGCAGTGGCGGGAGTAGCACAGATACGCAGTATTTT.

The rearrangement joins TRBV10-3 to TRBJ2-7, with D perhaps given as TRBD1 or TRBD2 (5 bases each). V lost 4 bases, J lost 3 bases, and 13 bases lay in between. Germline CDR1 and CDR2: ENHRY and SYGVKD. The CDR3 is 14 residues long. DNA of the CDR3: TGTGCCATCAGTGTTGGGACGGGCGTCTACGAGCAGTACTTC. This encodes CAISVGTGVYEQYF.

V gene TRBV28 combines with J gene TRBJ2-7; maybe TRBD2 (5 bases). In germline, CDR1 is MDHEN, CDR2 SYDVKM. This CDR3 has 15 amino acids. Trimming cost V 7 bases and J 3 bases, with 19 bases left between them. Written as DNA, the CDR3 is TGTGCCAGCACCCCCGTGGTGACGGGAAACTACGAGCAGTACTTC. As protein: CASTPVVTGNYEQYF.

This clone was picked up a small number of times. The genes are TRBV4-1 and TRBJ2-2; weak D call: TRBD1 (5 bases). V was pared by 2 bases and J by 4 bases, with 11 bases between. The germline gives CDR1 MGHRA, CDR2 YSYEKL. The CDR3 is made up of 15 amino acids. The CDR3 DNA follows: TGCGCCAGCAGCCAACAGGGATCCGGCACCGGGGAGCTGTTTTTT. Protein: CASSQQGSGTGELFF.

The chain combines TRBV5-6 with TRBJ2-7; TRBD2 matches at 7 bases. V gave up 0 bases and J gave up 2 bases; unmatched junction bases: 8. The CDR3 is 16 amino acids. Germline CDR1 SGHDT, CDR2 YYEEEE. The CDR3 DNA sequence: TGTGCCAGCAGCTTGGCTGCTCGCGGGAGTGCCTACGAGCAGTACTTC. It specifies CASSLAARGSAYEQYF.

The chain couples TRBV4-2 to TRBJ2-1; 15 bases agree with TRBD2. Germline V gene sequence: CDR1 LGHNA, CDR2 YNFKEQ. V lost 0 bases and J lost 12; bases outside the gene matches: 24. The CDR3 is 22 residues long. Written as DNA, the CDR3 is TGTGCCAGCAGCCAAGATCGTGGGACAGGGGGATATAGGGGACTAGCGGGAGGTATGCAGTTCTTC. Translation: CASSQDRGTGGYRGLAGGMQFF.